The 20 T cell receptor beta chains below all came from one sample that was sequenced in a study of early T cells in non-severe SARS-CoV-2 infection. Each CDR3 protein is one row after TCRdb ran MiXCR on the 5' RACE reads. The sample holds 45,000 to 55,000 distinct CDR3 sequences, roughly 10% seen once. The sample taken for sequencing was whole blood. Receptors were obtained from an adult who was a healthcare worker with PCR-confirmed SARS-CoV-2 infection or an uninfected control (not recorded which).

This clonotype has at least ten counts. This chain connects TRBV25-1 to TRBJ2-7; D not certain. This CDR3 comprises 11 residues. Trimming shortened V by 1 base and J by 5 bases, and 3 bases separated the two germline ends. Germline V gives CDR1 MGHDK, CDR2 SYGVNS. The CDR3: CASSEFDEQYF. The CDR3 region has the DNA TGTGCCAGCAGTGAATTTGACGAGCAGTACTTC.

This clonotype was observed at least ten times. The chain joins TRBV28 to TRBJ2-7, with 11 bases lining up with TRBD1. This CDR3 is 16 amino acids long. Germline V CDR1 and CDR2: MDHEN, SYDVKM. V gave up 3 bases and J gave up 2 bases; unmatched junction bases: 6. CDR3 protein: CASSFSRTGGAYEQYF. CDR3 nucleotide sequence: TGTGCCAGCAGTTTTTCCCGGACAGGGGGCGCCTACGAGCAGTACTTC.

This clonotype was picked up many times. V is TRBV4-1 and J is TRBJ1-1; tentative D call: TRBD1 (5 bases). Deletions cut 2 bases from V and 5 bases from J, with 15 bases between. This CDR3 is 15 amino acids long. Germline lookup yields CDR1 MGHRA and CDR2 YSYEKL. The CDR3 DNA is TGCGCCAGCAGCCAAATGACAGCGGGGGTGACTGAAGCTTTCTTT. It encodes CASSQMTAGVTEAFF.

The J gene is TRBJ2-1, the V gene TRBV6-2 or TRBV6-3; no clear D. Germline assignment: CDR1 MNHEY and CDR2 SVGEGT. The germline V and J ends were trimmed by 2 bases and 3 bases, with 11 bases remaining between them. The CDR3 totals 15 residues. The CDR3 reads CASSYALSSYNEQFF. The CDR3 nucleotides read TGTGCCAGCAGTTACGCCCTTTCAAGCTACAATGAGCAGTTCTTC.

The V and J genes are TRBV28 and TRBJ2-7; D call uncertain. The CDR3 has 12 amino acids. V was pared by 3 bases and J by 2 bases, with 5 bases between. Looked up from germline, CDR1 is MDHEN and CDR2 is SYDVKM. The CDR3 is CASSLSTYEQYF. CDR3 coding DNA: TGTGCCAGCAGTTTGTCGACCTACGAGCAGTACTTC.

The chain links TRBV5-4 to TRBJ2-6, with a tentative D call TRBD1 (6 bases). Germline V gives CDR1 SGHNT, CDR2 YYREEE (reference sequence). This CDR3 contains 17 residues. Trimming pared 4 bases from V and 0 bases from J, leaving 14 bases between. CDR3 protein: CASSPRDTNSGANVLTF. The CDR3 coding sequence is TGTGCCAGCAGCCCCCGGGACACCAACTCTGGGGCCAACGTCCTGACTTTC.

This clonotype was picked up many times. V usage is TRBV5-1 and J usage is TRBJ2-1; 13 positions match TRBD2. The germline V gene encodes CDR1 SGHRS and CDR2 YFSETQ. V dropped 3 bases and J dropped 9; count of bases not matched to a gene: 9. This CDR3 comprises 16 residues. Written as DNA, the CDR3 is TGCGCCAGCAGCTCTCCCGGGACTAGCGGGAAGGGTGAGCAGTTCTTC. Translation: CASSSPGTSGKGEQFF.

This clonotype came up a few times. The chain carries TRBV11-2 and TRBJ1-1; 11 bases map to TRBD1. CDR3 size: 18 residues. Germline values: CDR1 SGHAT, CDR2 FQNNGV. V lost 1 base to trimming and J lost 5 bases; unmatched junction nucleotides: 12. The CDR3 is CASSLVPGQGAVRTEAFF. CDR3 in DNA: TGTGCCAGCAGCTTAGTCCCCGGACAGGGGGCGGTTCGGACTGAAGCTTTCTTT.

This clonotype was seen ten or more times. The chain is built from TRBV7-2 and TRBJ2-2; 8 bases match TRBD2. V shed 3 bases, J shed 0 bases, and the junction held 0 bases outside the gene matches. This CDR3 contains 15 residues. The V gene's germline CDR1 is SGHTA and CDR2 FQGNSA. The CDR3 protein is CASSFSGTNTGELFF. In DNA form, the CDR3 reads TGTGCCAGCAGCTTTAGCGGGACGAACACCGGGGAGCTGTTTTTT. The full variable domain, rest sourced from reference TRBV7-2 and TRBJ2-2, is GAGVSQSPSNKVTEKGKDVELRCDPISGHTALYWYRQSLGQGLEFLIYFQGNSAPDKSGLPSDRFSAERTGGSVSTLTIQRTQQEDSAVYLCASSFSGTNTGELFFGEGSRLTVL.

The sample holds many counts of this clonotype. This chain uses TRBV2 with TRBJ2-3; D possibly matches TRBD1 or TRBD2 (5 bases each). Germline V gives CDR1 SNHLY, CDR2 FYNNEI. The CDR3 is 10 residues long. CDR3 sequence (DNA): TGTACCACAGACAGCGGTACGCAGTATTTT. Translating gives CTTDSGTQYF.

This clonotype appeared a few times. The chain links TRBV7-9 to TRBJ1-5; D might be TRBD1 (5 bases). The length of the CDR3 is 12 residues. The germline CDR1 and CDR2 sequences are SEHNR and FQNEAQ (reference sequence). V lost 6 bases and J 5 bases, leaving 8 bases between the germline ends. CDR3 nucleotides: TGTGCCAGCAGTCCGGGGGATCAGCCCCAGCATTTT. Its protein is CASSPGDQPQHF.

This clonotype was observed a few times. CDR3 loop: CASSQDINYGYTF. DNA of the CDR3: TGTGCCAGCAGCCAAGACATCAACTATGGCTACACCTTC. The J gene is TRBJ1-2, the V gene TRBV4-2, with D unclear. The CDR3 runs 13 residues. Germline V lookup: CDR1 LGHNA, CDR2 YNFKEQ. The ends were cut back, 0 bases at V and 2 bases at J, with 4 bases in the middle.

The sample holds many counts of this clonotype. The V gene is TRBV10-2, the J gene TRBJ2-2; the D gene is possibly TRBD2 (7 bases). The germline V gene has CDR1 WSHSY and CDR2 SAAADI. V was clipped by 3 bases and J by 7 bases, with 15 bases between them. This CDR3 is 15 amino acids long. The CDR3 here is CASSDMGGQFGELFF. The DNA of the CDR3 is TGCGCCAGCAGTGATATGGGGGGGCAGTTCGGGGAGCTGTTTTTT.

This clonotype rates as medium-sized. This chain uses TRBV27 with TRBJ1-1; 7 nucleotides agree with TRBD1. CDR1 is MNHEY, CDR2 SMNVEV, per germline (reference sequence). CDR3 size: 12 residues. DNA for the CDR3: TGTGCAGTCCAGGGGGGGAGCACTGAAGCTTTCTTT. It specifies CAVQGGSTEAFF.

This clonotype was seen at least ten times. This sequence joins TRBV20-1 and TRBJ2-7, with 12 bases that match TRBD2. J lost 2 bases, V lost 6 bases, and 8 bases had no gene match. The CDR3 extends over 15 amino acids. CDR1 and CDR2 from the germline V gene are DFQATT and SNEGSKA (reference sequence). CDR3 residues: CSAKRLAGVTYEQYF. Here the CDR3 DNA reads TGCAGTGCCAAGCGACTAGCGGGGGTTACCTACGAGCAGTACTTC.

This clonotype has more than one count but fewer than ten. The V and J genes are TRBV6-1 and TRBJ2-3; D ambiguous. CDR1 and CDR2 from the germline V gene are MNHNS and SASEGT. CDR3 length: 15 amino acids. Trimming removed 4 bases at V and 2 bases at J, with 13 bases between. The CDR3 is CASSAEITPTDTQYF. CDR3 nucleotides: TGTGCCAGCAGTGCCGAGATAACCCCCACAGATACGCAGTATTTT.

This clonotype was picked up many times. The rearrangement joins TRBV5-1 to TRBJ2-7; the D gene is possibly TRBD1 (5 bases). Germline V lookup: CDR1 SGHRS, CDR2 YFSETQ. The length of the CDR3 is 13 residues. V was shortened by 5 bases and J by 0 bases, with 9 bases between the two germline ends. CDR3 bases: TGCGCCAGCAGGCAGGGTAGCTCCTACGAGCAGTACTTC. Residues: CASRQGSSYEQYF.

This clonotype turned up a few times. This rearrangement joins TRBV11-2 to TRBJ1-2; 10 nucleotides match TRBD1. The germline CDR1 and CDR2 sequences are SGHAT and FQNNGV. Trimming at V came to 4 bases and at J to 8 bases, leaving 19 bases not matched to a gene. The CDR3 covers 18 residues. The CDR3 bases are TGTGCCAGCAGCTCCGAAATCCCGTTCGGGGGACAGGGGCAGGGCTACACCTTC. Protein sequence: CASSSEIPFGGQGQGYTF.

This clonotype was counted only a few times. The chain has TRBV11-2 and TRBJ1-6, with unresolved D. Trimming left V 7 bases short and J 10 bases short, with 14 bases between. Germline V CDR1 and CDR2: SGHAT, FQNNGV. This CDR3 contains 13 residues. CDR3 coding DNA: TGTGCCAGCACCTCCTATGCTGCGTCACCCCTCCACTTT. It yields the protein CASTSYAASPLHF.

Many counts were recorded for this clonotype. This chain uses TRBV5-5 with TRBJ1-2, with a weak D call TRBD1 (5 bases). The ends were cut back, 2 bases at V and 3 bases at J, with 14 bases in the middle. Germline CDR1 and CDR2: SGHKS and YYEKEE (reference sequence). The CDR3 is 15 amino acids. The CDR3, as DNA: TGTGCCAGCAGCTTAGACAGCCGGGGAGACTATGGCTACACCTTC. Translation: CASSLDSRGDYGYTF.